The 11 T cell receptor beta chains below all came from one sample that was sequenced in a study of vaccination and CD4 T cells after COVID-19. As to treatment: approximately 11-day PBMC culture with coronavirus spike peptide pools or control peptides (ViraFEST assay). Cultured CD4+ T-cell DNA underwent Oncomine TCR Beta short-read sequencing. TCRdb reprocessed the PCR reads via MiXCR and lists one record per CDR3 protein. The sample has under 15,000 distinct CDR3 sequences, roughly 60% seen once. Antigen specificity for these receptors is unknown. The sample was CD4+ T cells from blood, cultured in vitro, taken before SARS-CoV-2 vaccination. The receptors stem from a human donor who had recovered from COVID-19.

This chain links TRBV5-4 with TRBJ2-5; D tentatively fits TRBD1 or TRBD2 (5 bases each). The CDR3 consists of 13 residues. Germline CDR1 is SGHNT and CDR2 is YYREEE (reference sequence). Trimming cost V 1 base and J 3 bases, with 7 bases left between them. Written as DNA, the CDR3 is TGTGCCAGCAGCTTGATGGGGGAAGAGACCCAGTACTTC. Translation: CASSLMGEETQYF. Looking up the rest from reference TRBV5-4 and TRBJ2-5 gives the full variable domain: ETGVTQSPTHLIKTRGQQVTLRCSSQSGHNTVSWYQQALGQGPQFIFQYYREEENGRGNFPPRFSGLQFPNYSSELNVNALELDDSALYLCASSLMGEETQYFGPGTRLLVL.

This clonotype was detected a few times. This chain links TRBV27 with TRBJ2-5, with 13 bases lining up with TRBD2. Germline CDR1 and CDR2: MNHEY and SMNVEV (reference sequence). Losses at the gene ends were 5 bases for V and 2 bases for J; bases not matched to a gene: 8. This CDR3 spans 17 amino acids. CDR3 bases: TGTGCCAGCAGTCCCGGACTAGCGGGAGTTAAACAAGAGACCCAGTACTTC. It encodes CASSPGLAGVKQETQYF.

This clonotype occurred a few times. The gene calls are TRBV7-9 and TRBJ1-2, with TRBD1 matching 7 bases. The germline V gene has CDR1 SEHNR and CDR2 FQNEAQ (reference sequence). The V and J ends lost 8 bases and 8 bases, in that order; junction bases with no gene match: 11. The CDR3 consists of 13 residues. The CDR3 protein is CASGDSSPTGYTF. Here the CDR3 DNA reads TGTGCCAGCGGGGACAGTTCCCCGACGGGCTACACCTTC.

This clonotype was detected only a few times. J is TRBJ1-5 and V is TRBV6-1; the D is unclear. The V gene's germline CDR1 is MNHNS and CDR2 SASEGT. V was clipped by 5 bases and J by 8 bases, with 19 bases between them. The CDR3 has 15 amino acids. Written as DNA, the CDR3 is TGTGCCAGCAGTCCCCTCGGAGCATCAAGGGAGCCCCAGCATTTT. Translating it yields CASSPLGASREPQHF.

This clonotype occurred a few times. The chain links TRBV19 to TRBJ2-5; TRBD2 is a possible D gene (6 bases). From germline, CDR1 is LNHDA and CDR2 SQIVND (reference sequence). This CDR3 has 13 amino acids. Trimming removed 6 bases from V and 5 bases from J, with 13 bases in between. The CDR3 DNA sequence: TGTGCCAGTAGAGGGACGGGGAGGGAGACCCAGTACTTC. This gives the protein CASRGTGRETQYF. The full variable domain, rest sourced from reference TRBV19 and TRBJ2-5, is DGGITQSPKYLFRKEGQNVTLSCEQNLNHDAMYWYRQDPGQGLRLIYYSQIVNDFQKGDIAEGYSVSREKKESFPLTVTSAQKNPTAFYLCASRGTGRETQYFGPGTRLLVL.

This clonotype was seen a few times. Here the CDR3 reads CAISEQGRSPLHF. The CDR3 coding sequence is TGTGCCATCAGTGAACAGGGGAGGTCACCCCTCCACTTT. This chain joins TRBV10-3 and TRBJ1-6; 7 positions agree with TRBD1. The CDR3 extends over 13 amino acids. The germline V gene has CDR1 ENHRY and CDR2 SYGVKD. V was clipped by 3 bases and J by 10 bases; unmatched bases: 3.

The rearrangement joins TRBV7-2 to TRBJ1-2, with D unclear. Trimming took 1 base from V and 3 from J, leaving 21 bases between them. The V gene's germline CDR1 is SGHTA and CDR2 FQGNSA. The CDR3 sequence is 18 residues long. This chain's CDR3 is CASSLDLWAGETDYGYTF. CDR3 DNA sequence: TGTGCCAGCAGCTTAGACCTGTGGGCAGGAGAAACGGACTATGGCTACACCTTC.

The rearrangement uses TRBV6-1 and TRBJ2-3; unclear D gene. The germline V gene has CDR1 MNHNS and CDR2 SASEGT. Trimming took off 5 bases at V and 4 bases at J, with 22 bases between the two ends. The CDR3 loop spans 17 amino acids. The CDR3 spells CASSPRHDASSADTQYF. CDR3 DNA sequence: TGTGCCAGCAGTCCACGCCACGATGCCAGCTCGGCAGATACGCAGTATTTT.

V usage is TRBV7-2 and J usage is TRBJ1-6; unclear D gene. CDR1 SGHTA and CDR2 FQGNSA come from the germline V gene. V lost 1 base and J 10 bases, leaving 5 bases between the germline ends. CDR3 size: 12 residues. This chain's CDR3 is CASSLGGSPLHF. CDR3 coding DNA: TGTGCCAGCAGCTTAGGAGGATCACCCCTCCACTTT.

The rearrangement joins TRBV6-1 to TRBJ2-3; D remains ambiguous. CDR3 length equals 13 residues. Germline V lookup: CDR1 MNHNS, CDR2 SASEGT. Trimming took 9 bases from V and 0 from J, leaving 10 bases between them. CDR3 residues: CASRAESTDTQYF. The CDR3 DNA reads as TGTGCCAGTCGTGCAGAGAGCACAGATACGCAGTATTTT.

J is TRBJ2-1 and V is TRBV7-9, with D tentatively TRBD2 (6 bases). V dropped 5 bases and J dropped 9 bases, with 20 bases sitting between them. The CDR3 spans 15 residues. CDR1 and CDR2 from the germline V gene are SEHNR and FQNEAQ (reference sequence). This CDR3 is CASSEGRVAVIEQFF. DNA for the CDR3: TGTGCCAGCAGCGAAGGTCGGGTAGCGGTAATTGAGCAGTTCTTC. The whole variable domain, remainder taken from reference TRBV7-9 and TRBJ2-1, is DTGVSQNPRHKITKRGQNVTFRCDPISEHNRLYWYRQTLGQGPEFLTYFQNEAQLEKSRLLSDRFSAERPKGSFSTLEIQRTEQGDSAMYLCASSEGRVAVIEQFFGPGTRLTVL.